Each of the 20 T cell receptor beta chains below was sequenced from the same sample in a study of T cell responses to AZD1222 COVID-19 vaccine. Measured with immunoSEQ multiplex PCR; TCRdb has only the in-frame clones, and not every one. The sample holds 140,000 to 150,000 clones, 90% to 95% seen once. The source was peripheral blood, collected after recovery from COVID-19. The receptors were gathered from an adult who had recovered from COVID-19.

The chain uses TRBV18 and TRBJ1-1; no clear D. Between the trimmed V and J ends, which lost 6 bases and 1 base, there was a span of 12 bases. The CDR3 runs 14 residues. The germline V gene has CDR1 KGHSH and CDR2 LQKENI. The CDR3 DNA sequence: TGTGCCAGCTCCGTTTATGAGCAGAACACTGAAGCTTTCTTT. It is translated as CASSVYEQNTEAFF.

This chain uses TRBV20-1 with TRBJ1-1, with TRBD1 as a possible D gene (5 bases). The CDR3 length is 11 residues. V shed 6 bases and J shed 6 bases, with 11 bases lying between them. The germline CDR1 and CDR2 sequences are DFQATT and SNEGSKA (reference sequence). CDR3 region: CSAARDAEAFF. The CDR3 DNA follows: TGCAGTGCCGCCCGGGACGCTGAAGCTTTCTTT.

CDR3 coding DNA: TGTGCCAGTAATTGGTGGGGAAACACTGAAGCTTTCTTT. This gives the protein CASNWWGNTEAFF. The rearrangement joins TRBV19 to TRBJ1-1; D ambiguous. Germline V gene data show CDR1 as LNHDA and CDR2 as SQIVND (reference sequence). The V end lost 7 bases, the J end lost 2 bases, and 11 bases lay between the germline ends. This CDR3 spans 13 amino acids.

The V gene is TRBV7-9, the J gene TRBJ2-5, with D tentatively TRBD1 or TRBD2 (5 bases each). CDR1 and CDR2 (germline): SEHNR, FQNEAQ (reference sequence). The CDR3 spans 14 residues. V lost 0 bases, J lost 3 bases, and 8 bases lay in between. CDR3 nucleotides: TGTGCCAGCAGCTTAGCGGGGACGAAAGAGACCCAGTACTTC. Translated, it gives CASSLAGTKETQYF.

This clone was counted between two and nine times. The chain is built from TRBV30 and TRBJ1-5, with D possibly matching TRBD1 (6 bases). Trimming cost V 1 base and J 0 bases, with 10 bases left between them. Germline V gene lookup returns CDR1 GTSNPN and CDR2 SVGIG (reference sequence). The CDR3 spans 15 residues. DNA for the CDR3: TGTGCCTGGAGTGGAGGGGGTTATAGCAATCAGCCCCAGCATTTT. Amino acid sequence: CAWSGGGYSNQPQHF.

This clone was detected only once. V usage is TRBV11-2 and J usage is TRBJ2-7; unclear D gene. Trimming took 1 base from V and 2 from J, leaving 18 bases between them. The CDR3 has 17 amino acids. The germline gives CDR1 SGHAT, CDR2 FQNNGV. CDR3 region: CASSLVGLTADAYEQYF. The CDR3, as DNA: TGTGCCAGCAGCTTAGTCGGCCTCACAGCCGACGCCTACGAGCAGTACTTC.

The chain combines TRBV19 with TRBJ1-4, with D maybe TRBD1 (5 bases). V lost 10 bases and J lost 8, with 17 bases in between. The CDR3 length is 13 residues. CDR1 is LNHDA, CDR2 SQIVND, per germline (reference sequence). The CDR3 DNA reads TGTGCCACGAGACAGCCCGAGAAGGAAAAACTGTTTTTT. The encoded protein is CATRQPEKEKLFF.

This chain uses TRBV28 with TRBJ1-5; no clear D gene. V gave up 5 bases and J gave up 3 bases, with 11 bases separating them. Germline-derived CDR1 and CDR2 are MDHEN and SYDVKM. The length of the CDR3 is 14 residues. CDR3 sequence: CASSLGPVNQPQHF. CDR3 nucleotides: TGTGCCAGCAGTCTCGGACCGGTCAATCAGCCCCAGCATTTT.

This chain uses TRBV5-1 with TRBJ2-3, with 11 bases identical to TRBD2. There are 15 residues in the CDR3. After removal of 3 bases from V and 4 bases from J, the junction contained 4 bases not matched to a gene. The germline gives CDR1 SGHRS, CDR2 YFSETQ. DNA for the CDR3: TGCGCCAGCAGCTCACTAGCGGGAGCCCCAGATACGCAGTATTTT. It is translated as CASSSLAGAPDTQYF. Full variable domain (outside the CDR3, taken from reference TRBV5-1 and TRBJ2-3): KAGVTQTPRYLIKTRGQQVTLSCSPISGHRSVSWYQQTPGQGLQFLFEYFSETQRNKGNFPGRFSGRQFSNSRSEMNVSTLELGDSALYLCASSSLAGAPDTQYFGPGTRLTVL.

For the CDR3, the DNA is TGCGCCAGCAGCCCCAGGGTGGGGGGGGACACTGAAGCTTTCTTT. This encodes CASSPRVGGDTEAFF. This chain uses TRBV5-1 with TRBJ1-1, with a weak D call TRBD1 (5 bases). Germline assignment: CDR1 SGHRS and CDR2 YFSETQ. V lost 4 bases, J lost 3 bases, and 16 bases lay in between. The CDR3 consists of 15 residues.

The CDR3 coding sequence is TGTGCCAGTATATTGCGGGGCGGTTCTGAAGCTTTCTTT. Protein sequence: CASILRGGSEAFF. The J gene is TRBJ1-1, the V gene TRBV19; D perhaps matches TRBD1 (5 bases). CDR3 length equals 13 residues. The V gene lost 7 bases and the J gene lost 6 bases, with 15 bases spanning the gap. Germline CDR1 and CDR2: LNHDA and SQIVND (reference sequence).

The J gene is TRBJ2-1, the V gene TRBV11-2; perhaps TRBD1 as D (6 bases). Trimming removed 0 bases at V and 12 bases at J, with 9 bases between. This CDR3 is 12 amino acids long. Germline-derived CDR1 and CDR2 are SGHAT and FQNNGV. CDR3 DNA sequence: TGTGCCAGCAGCTTAGATCAGGGGTGGCAGTTCTTC. This codes for CASSLDQGWQFF.

The chain joins TRBV3-1 (or the pseudogene TRBV3-2) to TRBJ2-7; 16 bases line up with TRBD2. The CDR3 length is 18 residues. The germline V gene encodes CDR1 LGHDT and CDR2 YNNKEL (reference sequence). V gave up 1 base and J gave up 3 bases; unmatched junction bases: 6. The CDR3 DNA is TGTGCCAGCAGCCAAGCGTCGGGACTAGCGGGAGGGGGCTACGAGCAGTACTTC. Translated: CASSQASGLAGGGYEQYF.

The chain has TRBV24-1 and TRBJ2-7; D is perhaps TRBD1 (5 bases). Germline CDR1 KGHDR, CDR2 SFDVKD. This CDR3 is built from 15 residues. Trimming took off 2 bases at V and 5 bases at J, with 15 bases between the two ends. The chain's CDR3 is CATSDSTPDSDEQYF. The DNA for the CDR3 is TGTGCCACCAGTGATTCGACCCCCGACAGCGACGAGCAGTACTTC.

The chain uses TRBV19 and TRBJ2-1; 7 bases align to TRBD2. The CDR3 is 15 residues long. Germline V lookup: CDR1 LNHDA, CDR2 SQIVND (reference sequence). The trim removed 1 base at V and 1 base at J, leaving 1 base unmatched. The CDR3: CASSIGRGSYNEQFF. The CDR3, as DNA: TGTGCCAGTAGTATAGGGCGGGGGTCCTACAATGAGCAGTTCTTC. Supplemented by reference TRBV19 and TRBJ2-1, the full variable domain reads DGGITQSPKYLFRKEGQNVTLSCEQNLNHDAMYWYRQDPGQGLRLIYYSQIVNDFQKGDIAEGYSVSREKKESFPLTVTSAQKNPTAFYLCASSIGRGSYNEQFFGPGTRLTVL.

V and J are TRBV7-2 and TRBJ1-5; D might be TRBD1 (6 bases). This CDR3 contains 15 residues. The germline V and J ends were trimmed by 5 bases and 4 bases, with 15 bases remaining between them. Looked up from germline, CDR1 is SGHTA and CDR2 is FQGNSA. Here the CDR3 reads CASSPLRDKNQPQHF. In DNA form, the CDR3 reads TGTGCCAGCAGCCCGCTCCGGGACAAAAATCAGCCCCAGCATTTT. The full variable domain, completed using reference TRBV7-2 and TRBJ1-5, is GAGVSQSPSNKVTEKGKDVELRCDPISGHTALYWYRQSLGQGLEFLIYFQGNSAPDKSGLPSDRFSAERTGGSVSTLTIQRTQQEDSAVYLCASSPLRDKNQPQHFGDGTRLSIL.

For this clone: The sample carries other DNA sequences with the same CDR3. V is TRBV6-4 and J is TRBJ2-2; a weak D match, TRBD2 (5 bases). The CDR3 length is 13 residues. V was shortened by 5 bases and J by 1 base, with 5 bases between the two germline ends. CDR1 and CDR2 from the germline V gene are MRHNA and SNTAGT. Here the CDR3 DNA reads TGTGCCAGCAGTAGCGGGAACACCGGGGAGCTGTTTTTT. This encodes CASSSGNTGELFF.

The chain joins TRBV6-5 to TRBJ2-1, with 10 bases that match TRBD2. The CDR3 is made up of 15 amino acids. The germline CDR1 and CDR2 sequences are MNHEY and SVGAGI. The V and J ends lost 5 bases and 8 bases, in that order; junction bases with no gene match: 9. The CDR3 loop reads CASSRAGGGDYEQFF. CDR3 DNA sequence: TGTGCCAGCAGTAGAGCGGGAGGGGGGGACTATGAGCAGTTCTTC.

The chain carries TRBV3-1 (or the pseudogene TRBV3-2) and TRBJ2-7; D is undetermined. Deletions cut 3 bases from V and 3 bases from J, with 15 bases between. The CDR3 runs 15 residues. Germline values: CDR1 LGHDT, CDR2 YNNKEL (reference sequence). The CDR3 nucleotides read TGTGCCAGCAGCCAGGGCCGGGTTCCGGGCTACGAGCAGTACTTC. This translates into CASSQGRVPGYEQYF.

The chain joins TRBV6-1 to TRBJ2-7, with 7 bases identical to TRBD2. V shed 5 bases and J 7 bases; nucleotides not matched to a gene: 8. In germline, CDR1 is MNHNS, CDR2 SASEGT. CDR3 length: 13 residues. The CDR3 is CASSPTSDREQYF. CDR3 bases: TGTGCCAGCAGTCCCACTAGCGATAGAGAGCAGTACTTC.